This T cell receptor (beta chain) was sequenced in a study of T-cell memory formation after mild COVID-19. About the study: Among the donors, TCR clusters were largely specific to each donor. Study-level findings and limits: Mainly in CM and EM were contracting CD4+ clones; CD8+ were in EMRA.

This clonotype came up a few times. Antigen specificity is unknown. TCRdb processed the 5' RACE reads anew with MiXCR; each CDR3 protein has one entry. The table includes around 430,000 distinct CDR3 sequences, approximately 15% detected once. The receptor comes from a man aged 18 to 29 who had mild COVID-19 (a few samples of this study predate the infection). Cell type and time point are not known. What was sequenced was PBMCs or a T cell subset sorted from them (not recorded which).

In nucleotides, the CDR3 is TGCAGTGCCGACCTTAGCGCCACAGATACGCAGTATTTT. Translated, it gives CSADLSATDTQYF. The chain is built from TRBV20-1 and TRBJ2-3; tentatively, D is TRBD2 (5 bases). This CDR3 spans 13 amino acids. Germline V gene data show CDR1 as DFQATT and CDR2 as SNEGSKA (reference sequence). The V end lost 6 bases, the J end lost 2 bases, and 12 bases lay between the germline ends.